This T cell receptor (beta chain) was profiled in a study of T cells expressing NK-cell markers. The wider study: Within the sequenced cohort of eight donors, seven exhibited HCMV seropositivity and one was seronegative.

It was by 5'RACE template switching with UMIs that TCR beta cDNA was made. Each CDR3 protein gets one entry in TCRdb, which reprocessed the 5' RACE reads and gives no DNA. Its table lists 550,000 to 600,000 distinct CDR3 sequences. Broader study findings: Dominant NKG2C+ clonotypes accounted for roughly 1.0-7.0% of CD8+ T cells in a handful of donors. HCMV specificity was not established for the expanded NKG2C+ T cell clones.

Comment on this clonotype: The antigen is unknown.

The specimen sequenced was blood T cells: a sorted CD56 or NKG2C T cell subset, CD4+ or CD8+ T cells, or bulk PBMC T cells (not recorded which). The TCR was taken from a man younger than 30 in good health.

The chain's CDR3 is CASSVQGVIETQYF. V is TRBV5-1 and J is TRBJ2-5; TCRdb's D call, TRBD1, is unchecked because there is no DNA. The CDR3 sequence is 14 residues long. Germline lookup yields CDR1 SGHRS and CDR2 YFSETQ.